These 25 T cell receptor beta chains were sequenced from one sample in a study of shared clonotypes between healthy human individuals. TCRdb keeps only in-frame clones here, not all; method: immunoSEQ multiplex PCR. Of 1.5 million to 1.9 million clones in the sample, 95% to 99% were seen once. Source material: naive CD4+ T cells sorted from blood. Subset here: CD45RA+ positively selected. All receptors come from a man between 25 and 39 years old in good health.

The chain couples TRBV5-4 to TRBJ2-4; D might be TRBD1 or TRBD2, each matching 6 bases. There are 15 residues in the CDR3. The ends were cut back, 4 bases at V and 5 bases at J, with 16 bases in the middle. The germline V gene encodes CDR1 SGHNT and CDR2 YYREEE (reference sequence). The CDR3 DNA follows: TGTGCCAGCAGCCAAGGGGGGCCGATGCAAAACATTCAGTACTTC. This encodes CASSQGGPMQNIQYF.

In DNA form, the CDR3 reads TGTGCCAGCAGAGGACTAGCGGGAGGGCCCAAGGATTCCTACAATGAGCAGTTCTTC. The encoded protein is CASRGLAGGPKDSYNEQFF. The genes are TRBV2 and TRBJ2-1, with 15 bases that match TRBD2. The germline V gene encodes CDR1 SNHLY and CDR2 FYNNEI. The J segment lost 1 base and the V segment lost 6 bases, leaving 10 bases of the junction unmatched. The CDR3 is made up of 19 amino acids.

The chain has TRBV7-9 and TRBJ2-5, with D uncertain. This CDR3 is built from 17 residues. Germline-derived CDR1 and CDR2 are SEHNR and FQNEAQ (reference sequence). Trimming cost V 2 bases and J 4 bases, with 20 bases left between them. The CDR3 nucleotides read TGTGCCAGCAGCTTACCTCTGGACCGGAAGAGCCGAGAGACCCAGTACTTC. Protein: CASSLPLDRKSRETQYF.

The chain uses TRBV11-3 and TRBJ2-5; the match to TRBD1 covers 7 bases. With V trimmed by 1 base and J by 2 bases, 1 base remained unmatched. CDR3 length: 14 residues. Germline loops: CDR1 SGHNT, CDR2 YENEEA. In DNA, the CDR3 is TGTGCCAGCAGCTTAGGACAGGGTCAAGAGACCCAGTACTTC. Amino acid sequence: CASSLGQGQETQYF. The full variable domain, completed using reference TRBV11-3 and TRBJ2-5, is EAGVVQSPRYKIIEKKQPVAFWCNPISGHNTLYWYLQNLGQGPELLIRYENEEAVDDSQLPKDRFSAERLKGVDSTLKIQPAELGDSAVYLCASSLGQGQETQYFGPGTRLLVL.

The J gene is TRBJ1-2, the V gene TRBV15, with 11 bases fitting TRBD1. CDR3 length: 16 residues. Trimming removed 1 base from V and 4 bases from J; junction bases left unmatched: 5. The V gene's germline CDR1 is LNHNV and CDR2 YYDKDF (reference sequence). The CDR3 sequence is CATSRVRTGGGYGYTF. CDR3 DNA: TGTGCCACCAGCAGAGTTCGGACAGGGGGCGGCTATGGCTACACCTTC.

The chain combines TRBV5-5 with TRBJ2-7, with 11 bases lining up with TRBD2. The CDR3 has 15 residues. Germline V gene data show CDR1 as SGHKS and CDR2 as YYEKEE (reference sequence). J gave up 3 bases and V 4 bases, and 6 bases lay outside the gene matches. CDR3 DNA: TGTGCCAGCAGCCTTCTAGCGGGAGGTTTCTACGAGCAGTACTTC. It encodes CASSLLAGGFYEQYF.

The chain is built from TRBV7-9 and TRBJ1-5; no firm D call. Germline V gene data show CDR1 as SEHNR and CDR2 as FQNEAQ (reference sequence). V dropped 1 base and J dropped 5 bases, with 15 bases sitting between them. This CDR3 has 16 residues. In DNA form, the CDR3 reads TGTGCCAGCAGCTTAGTCCTTGCGCGCACGGATCAGCCCCAGCATTTT. Protein: CASSLVLARTDQPQHF.

The rearrangement joins TRBV7-9 to TRBJ2-2; D is unresolved. The CDR3 consists of 13 residues. CDR1 is SEHNR and CDR2 is FQNEAQ in the germline V gene (reference sequence). V was cut by 1 base and J by 3 bases, with 3 bases left in between. In DNA, the CDR3 is TGTGCCAGCAGCTTAGACGACACCGGGGAGCTGTTTTTT. It specifies CASSLDDTGELFF.

This clone was recorded only once. The chain employs TRBV10-1 and TRBJ2-7; D not resolved. Trimming stripped 6 bases from V and 6 bases from J, with 12 bases between. CDR1 is WNHNN, CDR2 SYGVQD, per germline (reference sequence). The CDR3 has 12 amino acids. This chain's CDR3 is CASSKGIGEQYF. As DNA, the CDR3 is TGCGCCAGCAGCAAGGGAATTGGCGAGCAGTACTTC.

The chain recombines TRBV2 with TRBJ1-2; 9 bases are a match to TRBD1. Germline V CDR1 and CDR2: SNHLY, FYNNEI. The CDR3 extends over 15 amino acids. The V and J ends lost 6 bases and 5 bases, in that order; junction bases with no gene match: 10. The CDR3 spells CASRRTGTGNYGYTF. The CDR3 DNA is TGTGCCAGCAGGAGGACCGGGACAGGGAATTATGGCTACACCTTC.

The chain links TRBV9 to TRBJ2-5, with 10 nucleotides matching TRBD1. CDR1 and CDR2 from the germline V gene are SGDLS and YYNGEE. V lost 0 bases and J lost 3; bases outside the gene matches: 2. The CDR3 runs 15 residues. The CDR3 here is CASSVGQGAKETQYF. In nucleotides, the CDR3 is TGTGCCAGCAGCGTAGGACAGGGGGCCAAAGAGACCCAGTACTTC.

This chain uses TRBV5-6 with TRBJ2-6; D ambiguous. With 7 bases removed from V and 4 bases from J, the gap between germline ends came to 3 bases. In germline, CDR1 is SGHDT, CDR2 YYEEEE. CDR3 length equals 11 residues. The DNA of the CDR3 is TGTGCCAGCTCCGGGGCCAACGTCCTGACTTTC. Its translation is CASSGANVLTF.

The chain has TRBV5-4 and TRBJ2-5; maybe TRBD1 (6 bases). CDR3 length: 19 amino acids. Germline-derived CDR1 and CDR2 are SGHNT and YYREEE (reference sequence). Between the trimmed V and J ends, which lost 0 bases and 4 bases, there was a span of 25 bases. CDR3 in DNA: TGTGCCAGCAGCTTGGTGTTCTCCTTCCGCGGACAGAATAGAGAGACCCAGTACTTC. Translating it yields CASSLVFSFRGQNRETQYF.

This chain links TRBV18 with TRBJ1-4, with D unresolved. CDR1 and CDR2 (germline): KGHSH, LQKENI. Deletions cut 6 bases from V and 1 base from J, with 9 bases between. This CDR3 region has 14 residues. In DNA, the CDR3 is TGTGCCAGCTCGGACGGTCTAACTAATGAAAAACTGTTTTTT. Translated: CASSDGLTNEKLFF.

The V and J genes are TRBV27 and TRBJ2-2, with D possibly matching TRBD2 (6 bases). Germline CDR1 MNHEY, CDR2 SMNVEV (reference sequence). Trimming removed 3 bases at V and 1 base at J, with 12 bases between. CDR3 length: 16 amino acids. The CDR3 sequence: CASSLEGLRNTGELFF. CDR3 nucleotide sequence: TGTGCCAGCAGTTTGGAGGGGCTACGGAACACCGGGGAGCTGTTTTTT.

A single count supports this clone. V usage is TRBV5-6 and J usage is TRBJ1-3, with D possibly TRBD1 on 5 matching bases. Trimming removed 5 bases from V and 3 bases from J, with 9 bases in between. This CDR3 is built from 13 residues. From germline, CDR1 is SGHDT and CDR2 YYEEEE. The CDR3 nucleotides are TGTGCCAGCAGGAAGACAGATGGAAACACCATATATTTT. Amino acid sequence: CASRKTDGNTIYF.

The chain uses TRBV30 and TRBJ2-2; unclear D gene. This CDR3 has 13 amino acids. Per germline, CDR1 GTSNPN and CDR2 SVGIG (reference sequence). V was pared by 5 bases and J by 2 bases, with 9 bases between. CDR3 in DNA: TGTGCCTGGGGGTTCAGAAACACCGGGGAGCTGTTTTTT. It translates to CAWGFRNTGELFF.

The chain recombines TRBV9 with TRBJ2-7; possibly TRBD1 for D (6 bases). The V gene's germline CDR1 is SGDLS and CDR2 YYNGEE. This CDR3 is built from 15 residues. Trimming took off 7 bases at V and 3 bases at J, with 20 bases between the two ends. The CDR3 protein is CASGPGAGTIYEQYF. The CDR3 DNA reads as TGTGCCAGCGGGCCAGGGGCAGGGACCATCTACGAGCAGTACTTC.

The chain has TRBV19 and TRBJ1-2, with TRBD1 as a possible D gene (5 bases). The CDR3 covers 13 residues. The ends were cut back, 5 bases at V and 7 bases at J, with 14 bases in the middle. CDR1 LNHDA and CDR2 SQIVND come from the germline V gene (reference sequence). Here the CDR3 reads CASSPQTVFGYTF. CDR3 nucleotides: TGTGCCAGTAGTCCCCAGACAGTCTTTGGCTACACCTTC.

This clone showed up just once. The CDR3 reads CASSSGLAGEGDIQYF. In DNA, the CDR3 is TGTGCCAGCAGCTCGGGACTAGCGGGAGAGGGGGACATTCAGTACTTC. The rearrangement uses TRBV11-2 and TRBJ2-4; TRBD2 agrees at 14 bases. The V and J ends lost 4 bases and 8 bases, in that order; junction bases with no gene match: 7. This CDR3 comprises 16 residues. The germline V gene has CDR1 SGHAT and CDR2 FQNNGV. The full variable domain, its missing parts supplied by reference TRBV11-2 and TRBJ2-4, is EAGVAQSPRYKIIEKRQSVAFWCNPISGHATLYWYQQILGQGPKLLIQFQNNGVVDDSQLPKDRFSAERLKGVDSTLKIQPAKLEDSAVYLCASSSGLAGEGDIQYFGAGTRLSVL.

The J gene is TRBJ2-2, the V gene TRBV25-1; unclear D gene. Trimming took off 4 bases at V and 6 bases at J, with 15 bases between the two ends. This CDR3 contains 15 residues. Per the germline V gene, CDR1 is MGHDK and CDR2 is SYGVNS. CDR3 coding DNA: TGTGCCAGCAGTGCTCGGGCCCCCGGCGCCGGGGAGCTGTTTTTT. This gives the protein CASSARAPGAGELFF.

The V gene is TRBV6-4, the J gene TRBJ2-1; a weak D match, TRBD2 (5 bases). The V end was cut by 0 bases, the J end by 0 bases, with 12 bases between. The CDR3 has 17 amino acids. Germline CDR1 and CDR2: MRHNA and SNTAGT. The CDR3 reads CASSDSPLRGSYNEQFF. CDR3 nucleotide sequence: TGTGCCAGCAGTGACTCGCCCCTCCGGGGCTCCTACAATGAGCAGTTCTTC.

This clone is a singleton in its sample. The chain employs TRBV5-1 and TRBJ2-7; no firm D call. Trimming pared 1 base from V and 3 bases from J, leaving 11 bases between. This CDR3 contains 14 residues. CDR1 SGHRS and CDR2 YFSETQ come from the germline V gene. The CDR3 protein is CASSLPGGVYEQYF. CDR3 DNA sequence: TGCGCCAGCAGCTTGCCAGGTGGGGTCTACGAGCAGTACTTC.

The chain joins TRBV2 to TRBJ1-1; 10 bases line up with TRBD1. Germline V gene data show CDR1 as SNHLY and CDR2 as FYNNEI. The ends lost 3 bases at V and 4 bases at J; junction bases unmatched: 5. The CDR3 covers 15 residues. The CDR3 protein is CASSEPGQGPTEAFF. In DNA form, the CDR3 reads TGTGCCAGCAGTGAGCCGGGACAGGGGCCCACTGAAGCTTTCTTT.

The CDR3 loop is CASSQGLAGAQETQYF. The CDR3 nucleotides read TGTGCCAGCAGCCAAGGTTTAGCGGGAGCGCAAGAGACCCAGTACTTC. This rearrangement joins TRBV14 to TRBJ2-5; 9 bases are a match to TRBD2. The CDR3 sequence is 16 residues long. Losses at the gene ends were 1 base for V and 2 bases for J; bases not matched to a gene: 5. Germline V lookup: CDR1 SGHDN, CDR2 FVKESK.